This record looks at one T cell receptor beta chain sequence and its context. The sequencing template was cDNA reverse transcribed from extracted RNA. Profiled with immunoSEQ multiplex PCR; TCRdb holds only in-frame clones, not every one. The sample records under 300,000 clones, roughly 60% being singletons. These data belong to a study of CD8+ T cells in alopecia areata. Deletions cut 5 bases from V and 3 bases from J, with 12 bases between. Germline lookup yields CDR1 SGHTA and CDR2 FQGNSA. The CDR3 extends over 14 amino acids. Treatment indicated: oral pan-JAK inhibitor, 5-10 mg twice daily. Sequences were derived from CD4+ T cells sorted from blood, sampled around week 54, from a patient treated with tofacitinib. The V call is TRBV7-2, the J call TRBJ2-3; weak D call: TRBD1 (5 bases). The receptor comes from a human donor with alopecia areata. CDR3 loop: CASSVGRETDTQYF. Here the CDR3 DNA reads TGTGCCAGCAGCGTAGGCAGGGAAACAGATACGCAGTATTTT.